This T cell receptor beta chain was documented in a study of cytomegalovirus exposure and HLA in healthy donors. Regarding the study as a whole: Later examination showed HLA-associated TCR beta chains had greater clonal expansion than equally common others. Most CMV-associated TCR beta chains appeared HLA-restricted in a later analysis.

In germline, CDR1 is SQVTM, CDR2 ANQGSEA. The CDR3 extends over 15 amino acids. Trimming stripped 1 base from V and 0 bases from J, with 11 bases between. PCR was performed using 60 Vbeta and 13 Jbeta primers. Sequencing used immunoSEQ multiplex PCR; TCRdb keeps in-frame clones, though not all of them. Counted here are more than 40,000 clones, approximately 84% occurring once; the ten biggest clones make up about 2.9%. As concerns this clone: Its target is not known.

The chain has TRBV29-1 and TRBJ2-3; D unclear. Sequenced: PBMCs. The clonotype was recovered from a man between 50 and 59 years old in good health and CMV-seronegative. The CDR3 loop is CSVEGGRLSTDTQYF. CDR3 nucleotide sequence: TGCAGCGTTGAAGGCGGTCGACTGAGCACAGATACGCAGTATTTT.